These 6 T cell receptor beta chains came from one sample sequenced in a study of radiation and T cells in renal cell carcinoma. Regarding time point: blood 2 weeks post-SBRT. Treatment described: 15 Gy SBRT to primary tumor, nephrectomy 4 weeks later. Clones were sequenced by immunoSEQ multiplex PCR, and TCRdb holds only the in-frame ones, with some missing. Of over 60,000 clones in the sample, around 81% were seen once. Material: blood, obtained from a patient whose treatment included radiotherapy and nephrectomy. The origin of the receptors is a man aged 60 to 69 with renal cell carcinoma.

The chain joins TRBV10-3 to TRBJ1-1; D possibly corresponds to TRBD1 (5 bases). The length of the CDR3 is 12 residues. Germline V gene sequence: CDR1 ENHRY, CDR2 SYGVKD. Trimming stripped 10 bases from V and 3 bases from J, with 12 bases between. CDR3 bases: TGTGCCACCAGGGTCTCTGACACTGAAGCTTTCTTT. Translation gives CATRVSDTEAFF.

The chain is built from TRBV27 and TRBJ2-7, with D perhaps matching TRBD1 (6 bases). The CDR3 totals 16 residues. Germline CDR1 and CDR2: MNHEY and SMNVEV (reference sequence). V was clipped by 8 bases and J by 3 bases, with 23 bases between them. CDR3 coding DNA: TGTGCCAGCCAGGACTTCCTCCGGGACACCTTCTACGAGCAGTACGTC. As protein: CASQDFLRDTFYEQYV.

The gene calls are TRBV5-1 and TRBJ1-3, with D hard to call. The germline V and J ends were trimmed by 0 bases and 0 bases, with 13 bases remaining between them. The CDR3 has 17 residues. Germline assignment: CDR1 SGHRS and CDR2 YFSETQ. The CDR3 region is CASSLGVSRFSGNTIYF. The CDR3 region has the DNA TGCGCCAGCAGCTTGGGTGTCAGCAGGTTCTCTGGAAACACCATATATTTT.

The chain uses TRBV10-2 and TRBJ2-3, with D possibly matching TRBD2 (6 bases). This CDR3 comprises 12 residues. The germline V gene encodes CDR1 WSHSY and CDR2 SAAADI. Trimming cost V 8 bases and J 8 bases, with 14 bases left between them. CDR3 sequence reads: CASGLLEGTQYF. The DNA of the CDR3 is TGCGCCAGCGGACTACTTGAAGGTACGCAGTATTTT.

The V and J genes are TRBV19 and TRBJ1-2; maybe TRBD1 (5 bases). V was clipped by 6 bases and J by 3 bases, with 11 bases between them. Germline loops: CDR1 LNHDA, CDR2 SQIVND (reference sequence). This CDR3 spans 13 amino acids. The CDR3 region is CASSSDIHYGYTF. For the CDR3, the DNA is TGTGCCAGTAGCTCGGACATACACTATGGCTACACCTTC.

The rearrangement uses TRBV2 and TRBJ2-1; maybe TRBD2 (5 bases). V lost 5 bases to trimming and J lost 0 bases, with 17 bases between them. Germline CDR1 and CDR2: SNHLY and FYNNEI. The CDR3 loop spans 17 amino acids. CDR3 coding DNA: TGTGCCAGCAGTCGGGGTCCGTCCCGTAGCTCCTACAATGAGCAGTTCTTC. This sequence encodes CASSRGPSRSSYNEQFF. Full variable domain (remainder filled in from reference TRBV2 and TRBJ2-1): EPEVTQTPSHQVTQMGQEVILRCVPISNHLYFYWYRQILGQKVEFLVSFYNNEISEKSEIFDDQFSVERPDGSNFTLKIRSTKLEDSAMYFCASSRGPSRSSYNEQFFGPGTRLTVL.